One and the same sample provided the 5 T cell receptor beta chains below, sequenced in a study of T cell repertoires in cytomegalovirus infection (dated by TCRdb to between 2018 and 2021). Data came from an Illumina HiSeq 1500. Using fastp at Q25 and MiXCR, TCRdb reprocessed the public reads and kept productive beta chains. Records with the same CDR3 protein are collapsed into one entry carrying the most frequent genes and DNA. This sample is represented by hundreds of thousands of distinct CDR3 sequences; under 35% of them were singletons. Of the sample, approximately 20% is held by the ten largest clones. The sample's treatment or condition label is to be understood as: in vitro stimulation with specific CMV peptide epitopes to enrich CMV-specific T cells. These TCRs are of unknown antigen specificity. The source was cultured PBMCs, collected from culture after CMV antigen stimulation. All receptors derive from a human donor in good health (CMV status not recorded). Some clones in this sample may be carry-over from other donors' samples.

This clonotype was counted only a few times. The V call is TRBV27, the J call TRBJ2-7; D gene unclear. The germline CDR1 and CDR2 sequences are MNHEY and SMNVEV (reference sequence). The CDR3 length is 13 residues. V lost 5 bases and J 3 bases, leaving 11 bases between the germline ends. CDR3 loop: CASSPFLDYEQYF. The CDR3 region has the DNA TGTGCCAGCAGTCCCTTCTTAGACTACGAGCAGTACTTC.

The chain uses TRBV6-5 and TRBJ1-2, with 9 bases fitting TRBD1. Germline lookup yields CDR1 MNHEY and CDR2 SVGAGI. The CDR3 runs to 12 residues. V lost 7 bases and J lost 8; bases outside the gene matches: 5. CDR3 amino acids: CASTRDREGYTF. The DNA of the CDR3 is TGTGCCAGCACCCGGGACAGGGAAGGCTACACCTTC.

The chain carries TRBV12-3 or TRBV12-4 and TRBJ1-2; 10 nucleotides align to TRBD1. After removal of 8 bases from V and 8 bases from J, the junction contained 11 bases not matched to a gene. CDR3 size: 14 residues. CDR3 region: CASQRLGQGIGYTF. The DNA of the CDR3 is TGTGCCAGCCAGCGCCTGGGACAGGGGATAGGCTACACCTTC.

This sequence joins TRBV7-2 and TRBJ2-1; D unclear. From germline, CDR1 is SGHTA and CDR2 FQGNSA. The CDR3 has 14 residues. Trimming stripped 5 bases from V and 0 bases from J, with 8 bases between. The CDR3 protein is CASSTDGSYNEQFF. Here the CDR3 DNA reads TGTGCCAGCAGCACCGACGGCTCCTACAATGAGCAGTTCTTC.

The gene calls are TRBV4-1 and TRBJ1-1; the D gene is possibly TRBD1 (5 bases). The ends were cut back, 1 base at V and 2 bases at J, with 11 bases in the middle. The CDR3 loop spans 15 amino acids. Germline CDR1 MGHRA, CDR2 YSYEKL. The DNA for the CDR3 is TGCGCCAGCAGCCAAGGTATGAGGGGAAACACTGAAGCTTTCTTT. This codes for CASSQGMRGNTEAFF.